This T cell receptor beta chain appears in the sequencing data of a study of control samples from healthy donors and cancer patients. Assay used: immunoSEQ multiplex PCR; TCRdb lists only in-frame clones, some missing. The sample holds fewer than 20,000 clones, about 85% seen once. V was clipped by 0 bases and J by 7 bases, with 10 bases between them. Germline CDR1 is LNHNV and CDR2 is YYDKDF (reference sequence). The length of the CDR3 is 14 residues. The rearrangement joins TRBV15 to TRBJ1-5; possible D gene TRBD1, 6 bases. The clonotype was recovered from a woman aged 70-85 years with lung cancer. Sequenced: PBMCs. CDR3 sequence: CATSRDSQGQPQHF. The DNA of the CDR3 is TGTGCCACCAGCAGAGATTCCCAGGGGCAGCCCCAGCATTTT. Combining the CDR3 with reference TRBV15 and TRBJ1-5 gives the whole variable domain DAMVIQNPRYQVTQFGKPVTLSCSQTLNHNVMYWYQQKSSQAPKLLFHYYDKDFNNEADTPDNFQSRRPNTSFCFLDIRSPGLGDTAMYLCATSRDSQGQPQHFGDGTRLSIL.